This T cell receptor (beta chain) stems from a study of CD8 T cells in ankylosing spondylitis. Libraries for TCR beta were made by quantitative 5'-RACE with molecular barcodes. One entry per CDR3 protein results from TCRdb running MiXCR on the 5' RACE reads. The table records around 300,000 distinct CDR3 sequences, around 21% of them present only once. This TCR was sampled from a female donor with ankylosing spondylitis or in good health (not recorded which). Source material: blood, either unsorted or a sorted T cell fraction (not recorded which).

The CDR3 nucleotides are TGTGCCAGCAGCGTAGGAGCGGGAGGGCCTAATGAGCAGTTCTTC. Encoded protein: CASSVGAGGPNEQFF. V and J are TRBV9 and TRBJ2-1; 10 bases agree with TRBD2. Germline V lookup: CDR1 SGDLS, CDR2 YYNGEE. The CDR3 sequence is 15 residues long. J lost 7 bases, V lost 0 bases, and 4 bases had no gene match.